This T cell receptor (beta chain) was documented in a study of blood T cell repertoires in COVID-19. For the study at large: Samples came from the United States, Italy and Spain, spanning acute and convalescent COVID-19. PBMCs, B-cell-depleted T cells, or T cells were the source of the cDNA or gDNA that made up the material.

Original methodology: Amplifying reference gene primers gave estimates of nucleated cell counts. Assay: immunoSEQ multiplex PCR; the TCRdb copy retains only in-frame clones and omits some. From that table come the V and J calls and clone size; the DNA was used to work out D and trimming. The top ten hold around 2.9% of the sample, which has a few hundred thousand clones, roughly 88% seen once. The germline V gene has CDR1 SGHRS and CDR2 YFSETQ. The ends were cut back, 0 bases at V and 4 bases at J, with 10 bases in the middle. The CDR3 is 14 amino acids. Sample: peripheral blood. The TCR sequence derives from a woman under 40 with active or convalescent COVID-19. J is TRBJ1-2 and V is TRBV5-1, with a possible D match to TRBD1 (6 bases). The CDR3 region is CASSLAGASYGYTF. CDR3 DNA: TGCGCCAGCAGCTTGGCAGGGGCCAGCTATGGCTACACCTTC.